The 20 T cell receptor beta chains below come from one sample, sequenced in a study of blood T cell repertoires in COVID-19. TCRdb keeps only in-frame clones here, not all; method: immunoSEQ multiplex PCR. Among about 350,000 clones listed, 88% were seen once. Sequenced sample: PBMCs or T cells enriched from blood (not recorded which). These receptors were taken from a woman aged 25 to 45 who had been exposed to COVID-19.

The genes are TRBV28 and TRBJ2-3; weak D call: TRBD1 (6 bases). The germline V and J ends were trimmed by 2 bases and 2 bases, with 14 bases remaining between them. This CDR3 has 16 amino acids. Per germline, CDR1 MDHEN and CDR2 SYDVKM. The CDR3 reads CASSLPSGVDTDTQYF. DNA for the CDR3: TGTGCCAGCAGTTTACCATCAGGGGTGGACACAGATACGCAGTATTTT.

The chain carries TRBV9 and TRBJ1-2; D perhaps matches TRBD1 (6 bases). Germline assignment: CDR1 SGDLS and CDR2 YYNGEE. The CDR3 loop spans 14 amino acids. V gave up 0 bases and J gave up 10 bases, with 16 bases separating them. CDR3 protein: CASSVGHETGHYTF. CDR3 DNA sequence: TGTGCCAGCAGCGTAGGACACGAAACAGGGCACTACACCTTC.

This CDR3 reads CASSAGGATSGYTF. The CDR3 nucleotides read TGTGCCAGCAGCGCAGGGGGCGCCACCTCCGGCTACACCTTC. V usage is TRBV27 and J usage is TRBJ1-2; TRBD1 aligns across 8 bases. CDR1 is MNHEY, CDR2 SMNVEV, per germline (reference sequence). The CDR3 loop spans 14 amino acids. V gave up 6 bases and J gave up 8 bases; unmatched junction bases: 11.

The chain has TRBV30 and TRBJ2-5; unclear D gene. Germline CDR1 and CDR2: GTSNPN and SVGIG (reference sequence). The V end lost 4 bases, the J end lost 5 bases, and 14 bases lay between the germline ends. There are 13 residues in the CDR3. This chain's CDR3 is CAWTFGPRETQYF. The CDR3 coding sequence is TGTGCCTGGACTTTTGGGCCACGGGAGACCCAGTACTTC.

The CDR3 loop reads CASSWTGPTDTQYF. In DNA form, the CDR3 reads TGTGCCAGCAGCTGGACAGGCCCAACAGATACGCAGTATTTT. The rearrangement joins TRBV7-3 to TRBJ2-3, with TRBD1 matching over 7 bases. The germline V gene has CDR1 SGHTA and CDR2 FQGTGA. Trimming removed 4 bases from V and 3 bases from J; junction bases left unmatched: 4. CDR3 length equals 14 residues.

V usage is TRBV12-3 or TRBV12-4 and J usage is TRBJ2-7, with unresolved D. The V end lost 3 bases, the J end lost 4 bases, and 10 bases lay between the germline ends. The CDR3 contains 13 residues. As DNA, the CDR3 is TGTGCCAGCAGTTTCAAGCGAACTTACGAGCAGTACTTC. Protein sequence: CASSFKRTYEQYF.

Worth noting for this clone: A read error may account for a junction end that differs from germline. The genes are TRBV9 and TRBJ2-1; 7 bases fit TRBD2. CDR1 and CDR2 from the germline V gene are SGDLS and YYNGEE. This CDR3 contains 16 residues. CDR3 residues: CASSQIHSTSDKEQFF. CDR3 bases: TGTGCCAGCAGCCAAATCCACAGTACTAGCGACAAAGAGCAGTTCTTC.

The gene calls are TRBV5-1 and TRBJ2-5; 9 positions agree with TRBD2. J was trimmed by 1 base and V by 1 base; bases with no gene match: 5. Germline-derived CDR1 and CDR2 are SGHRS and YFSETQ. The CDR3 runs 16 residues. The CDR3 nucleotides are TGCGCCAGCAGCTTGTGGGAAGCGGGAGGCCAAGAGACCCAGTACTTC. This gives the protein CASSLWEAGGQETQYF.

The chain combines TRBV12-5 with TRBJ1-5, with no clear D. Per germline, CDR1 LGHNT and CDR2 FRNRAP. The CDR3 totals 17 residues. Trimming took 0 bases from V and 0 from J, leaving 12 bases between them. The CDR3 DNA sequence: TGTGCTAGTGGTTTGGTACTGAAAGACAATAGCAATCAGCCCCAGCATTTT. Its protein product is CASGLVLKDNSNQPQHF.

V is TRBV11-2 and J is TRBJ2-3; the match to TRBD2 covers 12 bases. The CDR3 is 18 residues long. CDR1 is SGHAT and CDR2 is FQNNGV in the germline V gene. V lost 3 bases to trimming and J lost 4 bases; unmatched junction nucleotides: 11. CDR3: CASSFRVRTSGKPDTQYF. The CDR3 DNA follows: TGTGCCAGCAGCTTTAGGGTTCGGACTAGCGGGAAGCCAGATACGCAGTATTTT.

This clone was seen a single time. This chain joins TRBV28 and TRBJ1-4; D gene unclear. The V and J ends lost 2 bases and 2 bases respectively, with 9 bases between them. This CDR3 region has 15 residues. CDR1 MDHEN and CDR2 SYDVKM come from the germline V gene. The CDR3, as DNA: TGTGCCAGCAGTTTAGTCACTTCGACTAATGAAAAACTGTTTTTT. Translated: CASSLVTSTNEKLFF.

The V gene is TRBV7-3, the J gene TRBJ2-2; 11 bases are a match to TRBD1. The CDR3 runs 15 residues. Unmatched junction bases numbered 5, after V lost 6 bases and J lost 5 bases. Per germline, CDR1 SGHTA and CDR2 FQGTGA. The CDR3 sequence: CASRRGTGGTGELFF. In DNA, the CDR3 is TGTGCCAGCAGGCGAGGGACAGGGGGTACCGGGGAGCTGTTTTTT.

In its sample, this clone was seen a few times. V is TRBV9 and J is TRBJ1-3; D ambiguous. The CDR3 is made up of 14 amino acids. The V end lost 0 bases, the J end lost 1 base, and 5 bases lay between the germline ends. Germline V gene data show CDR1 as SGDLS and CDR2 as YYNGEE. CDR3 in amino acids: CASSVAVSGNTIYF. For the CDR3, the DNA is TGTGCCAGCAGCGTAGCAGTTTCTGGAAACACCATATATTTT.

This rearrangement joins TRBV5-1 to TRBJ2-7; TRBD1 might be the D (5 bases). This CDR3 is built from 14 residues. V was pared by 5 bases and J by 0 bases, with 12 bases between. Germline values: CDR1 SGHRS, CDR2 YFSETQ. The CDR3, as DNA: TGCGCCAGCAGTGGTCTAGGGGACTCCTACGAGCAGTACTTC. It yields the protein CASSGLGDSYEQYF. The full variable domain, completed using reference TRBV5-1 and TRBJ2-7, is KAGVTQTPRYLIKTRGQQVTLSCSPISGHRSVSWYQQTPGQGLQFLFEYFSETQRNKGNFPGRFSGRQFSNSRSEMNVSTLELGDSALYLCASSGLGDSYEQYFGPGTRLTVT.

The rearrangement links TRBV5-1 to TRBJ1-2; 8 nucleotides match TRBD1. This CDR3 has 14 residues. The V segment lost 4 bases and the J segment 6 bases; nucleotides outside the gene matches: 8. Germline CDR1 is SGHRS and CDR2 is YFSETQ. CDR3 residues: CASSPGGARNGYTF. CDR3 nucleotide sequence: TGCGCCAGCAGCCCAGGGGGCGCGCGGAATGGCTACACCTTC.

J is TRBJ1-5 and V is TRBV19, with D perhaps TRBD1 (5 bases). Trimming pared 2 bases from V and 5 bases from J, leaving 13 bases between. The length of the CDR3 is 15 residues. The V gene's germline CDR1 is LNHDA and CDR2 SQIVND (reference sequence). CDR3: CASSIRPDTYQPQHF. The CDR3 DNA follows: TGTGCCAGTAGTATAAGGCCGGACACTTATCAGCCCCAGCATTTT. The full variable domain, in which reference TRBV19 and TRBJ1-5 provide the parts outside the CDR3, is DGGITQSPKYLFRKEGQNVTLSCEQNLNHDAMYWYRQDPGQGLRLIYYSQIVNDFQKGDIAEGYSVSREKKESFPLTVTSAQKNPTAFYLCASSIRPDTYQPQHFGDGTRLSIL.

The chain couples TRBV19 to TRBJ2-7, with D unresolved. V was cut by 2 bases and J by 0 bases, with 14 bases left in between. The germline gives CDR1 LNHDA, CDR2 SQIVND (reference sequence). This CDR3 contains 16 residues. The CDR3 nucleotides are TGTGCCAGTAGTATATCTGGCGGATTGAGCTCCTACGAGCAGTACTTC. Residues: CASSISGGLSSYEQYF.

The rearrangement joins TRBV28 to TRBJ1-5; 10 bases align to TRBD1. Germline CDR1 reads MDHEN; CDR2 reads SYDVKM. This CDR3 is built from 16 residues. Germline trimming cut 2 bases from V and 4 bases from J; bases unmatched to any gene: 5. CDR3 sequence reads: CASSLGTGASNQPQHF. Here the CDR3 DNA reads TGTGCCAGCAGTTTAGGGACAGGGGCCTCAAATCAGCCCCAGCATTTT.

The chain employs TRBV18 and TRBJ2-7, with TRBD2 matching 15 bases. Trimming at V came to 0 bases and at J to 3 bases, leaving 3 bases not matched to a gene. The CDR3 is made up of 17 amino acids. CDR1 and CDR2 (germline): KGHSH, LQKENI. The CDR3 region has the DNA TGTGCCAGCTCACCACCGGGACTAGCGGGAGGAAGCTACGAGCAGTACTTC. Amino acid sequence: CASSPPGLAGGSYEQYF.

The chain couples TRBV6-4 to TRBJ2-1; 10 bases are a match to TRBD1. V was clipped by 11 bases and J by 14 bases; unmatched bases: 6. Germline V lookup: CDR1 MRHNA, CDR2 SNTAGT. The CDR3 contains 10 residues. This CDR3 reads CASDRGLEFF. The DNA for the CDR3 is TGTGCCTCCGACAGGGGGCTGGAGTTCTTC.